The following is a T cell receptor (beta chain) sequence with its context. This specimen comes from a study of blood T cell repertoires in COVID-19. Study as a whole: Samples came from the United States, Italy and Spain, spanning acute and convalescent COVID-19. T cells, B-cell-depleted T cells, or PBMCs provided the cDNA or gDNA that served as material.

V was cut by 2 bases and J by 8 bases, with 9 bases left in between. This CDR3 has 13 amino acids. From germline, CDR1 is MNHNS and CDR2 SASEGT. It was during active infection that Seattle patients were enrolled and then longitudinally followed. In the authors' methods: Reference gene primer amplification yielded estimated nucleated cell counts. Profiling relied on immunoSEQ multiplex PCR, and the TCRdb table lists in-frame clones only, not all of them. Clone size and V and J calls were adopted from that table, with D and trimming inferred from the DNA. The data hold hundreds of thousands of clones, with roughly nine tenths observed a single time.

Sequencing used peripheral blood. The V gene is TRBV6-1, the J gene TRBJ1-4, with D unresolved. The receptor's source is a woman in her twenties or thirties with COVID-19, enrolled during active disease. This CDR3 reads CASSESGLEKLFF. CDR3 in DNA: TGTGCCAGCAGTGAATCGGGGTTGGAAAAACTGTTTTTT.